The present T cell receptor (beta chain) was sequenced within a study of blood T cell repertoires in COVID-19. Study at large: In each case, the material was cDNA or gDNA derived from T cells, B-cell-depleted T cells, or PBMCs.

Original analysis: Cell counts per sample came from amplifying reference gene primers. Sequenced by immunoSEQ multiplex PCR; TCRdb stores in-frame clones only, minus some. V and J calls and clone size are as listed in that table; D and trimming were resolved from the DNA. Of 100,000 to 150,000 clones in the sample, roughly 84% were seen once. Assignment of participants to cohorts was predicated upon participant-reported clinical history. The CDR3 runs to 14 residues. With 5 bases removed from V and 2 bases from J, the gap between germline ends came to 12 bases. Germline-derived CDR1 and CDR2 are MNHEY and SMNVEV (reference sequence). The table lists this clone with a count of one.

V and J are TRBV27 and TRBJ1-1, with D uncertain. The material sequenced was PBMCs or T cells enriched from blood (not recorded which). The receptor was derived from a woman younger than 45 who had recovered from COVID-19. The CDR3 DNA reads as TGTGCCAGCAGTCCTCGATCGGGAAACACTGAAGCTTTCTTT. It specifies CASSPRSGNTEAFF.